What follows describes a single TCR beta chain. This clone's antigen is unknown. No much larger clonotype is one base removed from it; base qualities were not supplied. Libraries were prepared through the immunoSEQ multiplex PCR assay. What TCRdb holds here is the immuneACCESS table cut down to in-frame rearrangements. Part of the clones is not present; checked against another copy, under half of the missing clones reflect an unresolved V gene, and the others are unexplained. The sample contains tens of thousands of clones, over 80% of them found a single time. The ten largest clones represent 2.5% to 3.5% of the sample. This specimen comes from a study of T cell changes during pregnancy in multiple sclerosis (dated by TCRdb to the late 2010s). Broadly, across the study: Changes in the T cell repertoire over the course of pregnancy were examined in this study in women with multiple sclerosis.

V and J are trimmed by 4 bases and 0 bases, and the gene matches miss 8 bases of the junction. Including cysteine and phenylalanine, the CDR3 has 16 amino acids. Just CDR3 DNA is preserved here, 48 bases in frame from base 1. CDR1 SGHNT and CDR2 YYREEE are derived from the germline V gene (reference sequence). The clonotype comes from a female donor in good health, enrolled as a control in a pregnancy study. The specimen was CD8+ T cells from peripheral blood mononuclear cells, collected in the third trimester of pregnancy. The sequence is built from TRBV5-4 and TRBJ1-1; 8 nucleotides in the junction match TRBD1. The CDR3 corresponds to CASSPLTDRVNTEAFF. Read as DNA, the sequence is TGTGCCAGCAGCCCACTCACGGACAGGGTGAACACTGAAGCTTTCTTT.